This passage covers 20 T cell receptor beta chains from one sample sequenced in a study of T cell responses to AZD1222 COVID-19 vaccine. Assay: immunoSEQ multiplex PCR; the TCRdb copy retains only in-frame clones and omits some. This table holds roughly 97,000 clones, 75% to 90% found once. The source material was peripheral blood, sampled on day 0 of AZD1222 vaccination. These receptors all come from an adult in good health.

The rearrangement links TRBV7-6 to TRBJ1-4; unclear D gene. CDR3 length equals 15 residues. V dropped 0 bases and J dropped 4 bases, with 9 bases sitting between them. From germline, CDR1 is SGHVS and CDR2 FNYEAQ. This CDR3 is CASSLANSFNEKLFF. CDR3 nucleotide sequence: TGTGCCAGCAGCTTAGCCAACAGCTTTAATGAAAAACTGTTTTTT.

The chain employs TRBV7-2 and TRBJ1-5; a weak D match, TRBD1 (6 bases). Germline values: CDR1 SGHTA, CDR2 FQGNSA. The CDR3 totals 15 residues. The V and J ends lost 1 base and 3 bases respectively, with 10 bases between them. CDR3 in DNA: TGTGCCAGCAGCTTAGAGGCAGGGGCCAATCAGCCCCAGCATTTT. Protein product: CASSLEAGANQPQHF.

The chain combines TRBV28 with TRBJ1-1, with D hard to call. Germline CDR1 reads MDHEN; CDR2 reads SYDVKM. This CDR3 is 14 amino acids long. Trimming stripped 2 bases from V and 0 bases from J, with 7 bases between. This chain's CDR3 is CASSLRAVNTEAFF. The DNA of the CDR3 is TGTGCCAGCAGTTTAAGGGCAGTGAACACTGAAGCTTTCTTT.

The chain employs TRBV5-1 and TRBJ2-1; a weak D match, TRBD1 (6 bases). The CDR3 covers 13 residues. The germline V and J ends were trimmed by 2 bases and 5 bases, with 8 bases remaining between them. Germline CDR1 and CDR2: SGHRS and YFSETQ. The CDR3 reads CASSFGQHNEQFF. The CDR3 bases are TGCGCCAGCAGCTTTGGACAGCACAATGAGCAGTTCTTC.

The V call is TRBV24-1, the J call TRBJ1-4; no firm D call. V was clipped by 4 bases and J by 2 bases, with 10 bases between them. There are 15 residues in the CDR3. CDR1 KGHDR and CDR2 SFDVKD come from the germline V gene. The CDR3: CATSDPRMTNEKLFF. CDR3 DNA sequence: TGTGCCACCAGTGACCCACGGATGACTAATGAAAAACTGTTTTTT.

CDR3 region: CASSPDSFLAKNIQYF. The CDR3 region has the DNA TGTGCCAGCAGTCCCGACTCATTTCTAGCCAAAAACATTCAGTACTTC. The genes are TRBV28 and TRBJ2-4; the D is unclear. CDR1 and CDR2 from the germline V gene are MDHEN and SYDVKM. Trimming shortened V by 5 bases and J by 0 bases, and 14 bases separated the two germline ends. This CDR3 contains 16 residues.

This chain connects TRBV30 to TRBJ1-5, with D unclear. The CDR3 consists of 13 residues. The germline V gene encodes CDR1 GTSNPN and CDR2 SVGIG (reference sequence). V lost 6 bases and J lost 3, with 12 bases in between. The CDR3 sequence: CACEGLHNQPQHF. CDR3 coding DNA: TGTGCCTGTGAAGGACTCCACAATCAGCCCCAGCATTTT.

The V call is TRBV7-2, the J call TRBJ2-5; TRBD1 might be the D (6 bases). This CDR3 contains 15 residues. CDR1 and CDR2 (germline): SGHTA, FQGNSA. V was pared by 5 bases and J by 2 bases, with 15 bases between. As DNA, the CDR3 is TGTGCCAGCAGCCCTTACAGCGGACAGCAAGAGACCCAGTACTTC. Translating gives CASSPYSGQQETQYF.

This clone was found a few times. CDR3 coding DNA: TGTGCCAGCTCACCACGACGGGTAGTTGTAGAAGGCTACACCTTC. This sequence encodes CASSPRRVVVEGYTF. The rearrangement joins TRBV18 to TRBJ1-2; D remains ambiguous. Germline-derived CDR1 and CDR2 are KGHSH and LQKENI. The V end lost 1 base, the J end lost 8 bases, and 17 bases lay between the germline ends. This CDR3 is 15 amino acids long. Supplemented by reference TRBV18 and TRBJ1-2, the full variable domain reads NAGVMQNPRHLVRRRGQEARLRCSPMKGHSHVYWYRQLPEEGLKFMVYLQKENIIDESGMPKERFSAEFPKEGPSILRIQQVVRGDSAAYFCASSPRRVVVEGYTFGSGTRLTVV.

The chain is built from TRBV6-1 and TRBJ1-5; TRBD1 is a possible D gene (5 bases). Trimming stripped 2 bases from V and 0 bases from J, with 11 bases between. The V gene's germline CDR1 is MNHNS and CDR2 SASEGT. The CDR3 is made up of 16 amino acids. This CDR3 is CASSEKPGSSNQPQHF. DNA for the CDR3: TGTGCCAGCAGTGAAAAGCCAGGGAGTAGCAATCAGCCCCAGCATTTT.

The chain has TRBV5-5 and TRBJ1-2; D is uncertain. Germline CDR1 and CDR2: SGHKS and YYEKEE (reference sequence). The CDR3 contains 13 residues. V lost 4 bases and J 3 bases, leaving 10 bases between the germline ends. In nucleotides, the CDR3 is TGTGCCAGCAGCACCGACACGGACTATGGCTACACCTTC. This codes for CASSTDTDYGYTF.

The rearrangement links TRBV11-3 to TRBJ2-6; perhaps TRBD1 as D (6 bases). Germline CDR1 is SGHNT and CDR2 is YENEEA. V lost 7 bases, J lost 0 bases, and 10 bases lay in between. The CDR3 has 15 amino acids. The CDR3 sequence is CASNGQNSGANVLTF. The CDR3 nucleotides read TGTGCCAGCAACGGACAGAACTCTGGGGCCAACGTCCTGACTTTC.

The V gene is TRBV28, the J gene TRBJ1-6, with 8 bases that match TRBD1. The CDR3 spans 16 residues. J gave up 5 bases and V 5 bases, and 8 bases lay outside the gene matches. The germline gives CDR1 MDHEN, CDR2 SYDVKM. This CDR3 reads CASSIFGQGNNSPLHF. The CDR3 DNA follows: TGTGCCAGCAGTATTTTCGGACAGGGTAATAATTCACCCCTCCACTTT.

The genes are TRBV11-2 and TRBJ2-3, with D possibly being TRBD2 (6 bases). The V and J ends lost 5 bases and 2 bases respectively, with 11 bases between them. This CDR3 is built from 14 residues. CDR1 is SGHAT and CDR2 is FQNNGV in the germline V gene. The DNA for the CDR3 is TGTGCCAGCAGCCCCGGACTACACACAGATACGCAGTATTTT. Encoded protein: CASSPGLHTDTQYF.

This clone was counted a few times. This rearrangement joins TRBV3-1 (or the pseudogene TRBV3-2) to TRBJ2-7, with D possibly being TRBD1 (6 bases). Trimming took 1 base from V and 1 from J, leaving 11 bases between them. The CDR3 contains 15 residues. Germline V gene data show CDR1 as LGHDT and CDR2 as YNNKEL (reference sequence). DNA for the CDR3: TGTGCCAGCAGCCAAGGGGGGCAGGTATCCTACGAGCAGTACTTC. Its protein is CASSQGGQVSYEQYF.

The rearrangement uses TRBV11-2 and TRBJ1-2; possible D gene TRBD1, 5 bases. This CDR3 spans 14 amino acids. Germline CDR1 is SGHAT and CDR2 is FQNNGV. V was pared by 3 bases and J by 8 bases, with 16 bases between. As DNA, the CDR3 is TGTGCCAGCAGCTTCGGTGCCCAGGGTGCCGGCTACACCTTC. It encodes CASSFGAQGAGYTF.

The V call is TRBV12-3 or TRBV12-4, the J call TRBJ1-4; no firm D call. V gave up 3 bases and J gave up 11 bases, with 13 bases separating them. The CDR3 length is 13 residues. The CDR3, as DNA: TGTGCCAGCAGTTTTTTGGGGAACCATAAACTGTTTTTT. Residues: CASSFLGNHKLFF.

V and J are TRBV2 and TRBJ2-3; no clear D gene. Germline CDR1 and CDR2: SNHLY and FYNNEI. The CDR3 length is 12 residues. V shed 7 bases and J shed 4 bases, with 9 bases lying between them. In nucleotides, the CDR3 is TGTGCCAGCAATTCGCTAGCAGATACGCAGTATTTT. Residues: CASNSLADTQYF.

The table lists this clone with a few counts. V gene TRBV28 combines with J gene TRBJ2-2; no clear D gene. Germline CDR1 MDHEN, CDR2 SYDVKM. The CDR3 loop spans 13 amino acids. V lost 3 bases and J 4 bases, leaving 6 bases between the germline ends. CDR3 DNA: TGTGCCAGCAGTTTTTCCGGCACCGGGGAGCTGTTTTTT. Its protein product is CASSFSGTGELFF. Drawing the rest from reference TRBV28 and TRBJ2-2, the complete variable domain is DVKVTQSSRYLVKRTGEKVFLECVQDMDHENMFWYRQDPGLGLRLIYFSYDVKMKEKGDIPEGYSVSREKKERFSLILESASTNQTSMYLCASSFSGTGELFFGEGSRLTVL.

The rearrangement joins TRBV5-1 to TRBJ1-1, with D perhaps matching TRBD1 (5 bases). The CDR3 extends over 12 amino acids. The V end was cut by 8 bases, the J end by 5 bases, with 13 bases between. Germline CDR1 is SGHRS and CDR2 is YFSETQ. In nucleotides, the CDR3 is TGCGCCAGTTTCAGGGACTCGACTGAAGCTTTCTTT. It translates to CASFRDSTEAFF.